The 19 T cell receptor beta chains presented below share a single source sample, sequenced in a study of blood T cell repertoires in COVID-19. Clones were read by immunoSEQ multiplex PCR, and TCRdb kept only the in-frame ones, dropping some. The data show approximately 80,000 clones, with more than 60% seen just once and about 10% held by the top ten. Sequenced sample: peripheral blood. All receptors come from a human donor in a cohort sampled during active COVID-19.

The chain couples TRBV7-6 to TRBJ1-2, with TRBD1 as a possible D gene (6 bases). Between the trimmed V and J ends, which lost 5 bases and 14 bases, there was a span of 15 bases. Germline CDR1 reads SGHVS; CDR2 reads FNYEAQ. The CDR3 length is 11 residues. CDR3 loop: CASSTGTRLTF. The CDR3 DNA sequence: TGTGCCAGCAGCACCGGGACACGGCTAACCTTC.

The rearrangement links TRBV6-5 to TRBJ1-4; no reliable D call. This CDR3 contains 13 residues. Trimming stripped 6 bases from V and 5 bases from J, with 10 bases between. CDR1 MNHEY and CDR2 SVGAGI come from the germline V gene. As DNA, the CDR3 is TGTGCCAGCAGATCTAGACTCAATGAAAAACTGTTTTTT. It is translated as CASRSRLNEKLFF.

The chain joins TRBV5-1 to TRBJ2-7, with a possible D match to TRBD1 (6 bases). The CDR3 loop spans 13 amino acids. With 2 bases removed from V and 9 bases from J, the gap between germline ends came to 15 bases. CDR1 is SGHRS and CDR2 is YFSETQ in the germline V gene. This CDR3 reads CASSLTGSEVQYF. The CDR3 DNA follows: TGCGCCAGCAGCTTAACAGGGTCGGAGGTGCAGTACTTC. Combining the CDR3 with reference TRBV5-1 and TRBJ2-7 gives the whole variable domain KAGVTQTPRYLIKTRGQQVTLSCSPISGHRSVSWYQQTPGQGLQFLFEYFSETQRNKGNFPGRFSGRQFSNSRSEMNVSTLELGDSALYLCASSLTGSEVQYFGPGTRLTVT.

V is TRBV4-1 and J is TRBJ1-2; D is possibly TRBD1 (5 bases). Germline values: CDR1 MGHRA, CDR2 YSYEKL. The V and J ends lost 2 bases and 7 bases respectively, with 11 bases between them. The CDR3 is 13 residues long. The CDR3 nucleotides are TGCGCCAGCAGCCAAAGAGGGGAGGTTGGCTACACCTTC. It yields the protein CASSQRGEVGYTF.

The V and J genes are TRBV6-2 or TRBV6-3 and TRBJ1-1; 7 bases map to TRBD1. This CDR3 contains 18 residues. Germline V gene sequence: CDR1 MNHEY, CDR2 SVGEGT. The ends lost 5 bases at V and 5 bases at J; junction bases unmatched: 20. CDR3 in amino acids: CASSTRRKQGTKSTEAFF. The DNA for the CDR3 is TGTGCCAGCAGTACGAGACGAAAACAGGGGACGAAATCTACTGAAGCTTTCTTT.

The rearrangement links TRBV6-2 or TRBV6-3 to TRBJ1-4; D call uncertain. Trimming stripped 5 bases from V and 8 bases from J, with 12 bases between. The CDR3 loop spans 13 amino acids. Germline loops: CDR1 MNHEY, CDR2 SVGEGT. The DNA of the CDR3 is TGTGCCAGCAGTGCTCGCAGAGGGGAAAAACTGTTTTTT. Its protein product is CASSARRGEKLFF.

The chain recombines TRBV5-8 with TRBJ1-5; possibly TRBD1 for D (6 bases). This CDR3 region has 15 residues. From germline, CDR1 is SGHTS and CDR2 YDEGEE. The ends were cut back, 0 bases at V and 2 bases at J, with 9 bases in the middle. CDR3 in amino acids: CASSLGGLGNQPQHF. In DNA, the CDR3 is TGTGCCAGCAGCTTGGGGGGGCTCGGCAATCAGCCCCAGCATTTT.

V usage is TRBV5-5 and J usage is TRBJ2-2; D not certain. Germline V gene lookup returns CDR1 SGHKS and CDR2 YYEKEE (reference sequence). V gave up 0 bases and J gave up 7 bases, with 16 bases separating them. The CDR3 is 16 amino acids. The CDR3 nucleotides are TGTGCCAGCAGCTTGGTATCTGCGTCCCGAGGCGGGGAGCTGTTTTTT. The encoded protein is CASSLVSASRGGELFF.

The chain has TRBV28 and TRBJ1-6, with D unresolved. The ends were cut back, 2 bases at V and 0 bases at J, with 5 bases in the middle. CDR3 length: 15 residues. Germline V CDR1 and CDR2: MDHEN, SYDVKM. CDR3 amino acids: CASSLVSSYNSPLHF. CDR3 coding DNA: TGTGCCAGCAGTTTAGTTAGCTCCTATAATTCACCCCTCCACTTT.

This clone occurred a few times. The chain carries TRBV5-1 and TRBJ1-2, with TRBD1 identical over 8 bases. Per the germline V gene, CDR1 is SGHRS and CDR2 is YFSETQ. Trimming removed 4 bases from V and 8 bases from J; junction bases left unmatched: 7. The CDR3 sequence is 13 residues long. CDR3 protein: CASSTGQGSGYTF. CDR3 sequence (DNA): TGCGCCAGCAGCACCGGACAGGGAAGCGGCTACACCTTC.

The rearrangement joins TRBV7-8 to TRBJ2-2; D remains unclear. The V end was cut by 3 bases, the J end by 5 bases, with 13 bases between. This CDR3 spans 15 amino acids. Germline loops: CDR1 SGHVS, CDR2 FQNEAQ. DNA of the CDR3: TGTGCCAGCAGCTTTTTTGATCGGTGGACCGGGGAGCTGTTTTTT. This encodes CASSFFDRWTGELFF.

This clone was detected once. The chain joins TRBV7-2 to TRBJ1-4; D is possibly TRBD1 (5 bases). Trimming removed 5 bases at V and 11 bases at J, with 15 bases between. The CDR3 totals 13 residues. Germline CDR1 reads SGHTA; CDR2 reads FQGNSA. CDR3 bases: TGTGCCAGCAGCCCCCAGACAGCTGAGAAACTGTTTTTT. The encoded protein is CASSPQTAEKLFF. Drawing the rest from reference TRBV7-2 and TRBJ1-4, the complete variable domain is GAGVSQSPSNKVTEKGKDVELRCDPISGHTALYWYRQSLGQGLEFLIYFQGNSAPDKSGLPSDRFSAERTGGSVSTLTIQRTQQEDSAVYLCASSPQTAEKLFFGSGTQLSVL.

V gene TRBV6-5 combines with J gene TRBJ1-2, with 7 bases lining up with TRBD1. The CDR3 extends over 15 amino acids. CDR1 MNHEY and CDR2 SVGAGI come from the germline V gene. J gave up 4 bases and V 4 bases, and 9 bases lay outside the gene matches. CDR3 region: CASSSQPGQIYGYTF. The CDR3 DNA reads TGTGCCAGCAGTTCCCAACCGGGACAGATCTATGGCTACACCTTC.

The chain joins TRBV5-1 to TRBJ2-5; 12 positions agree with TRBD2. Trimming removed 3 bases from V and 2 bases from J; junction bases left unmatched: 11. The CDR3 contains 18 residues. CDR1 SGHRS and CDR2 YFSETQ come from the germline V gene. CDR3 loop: CASSSGLTSGGRQETQYF. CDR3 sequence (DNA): TGCGCCAGCAGCTCGGGCCTTACTAGCGGGGGGAGACAAGAGACCCAGTACTTC.

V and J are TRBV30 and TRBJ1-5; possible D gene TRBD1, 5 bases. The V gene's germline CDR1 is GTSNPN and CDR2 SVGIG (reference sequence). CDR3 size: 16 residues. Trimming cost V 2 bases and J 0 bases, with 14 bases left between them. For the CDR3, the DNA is TGTGCCTGGAGTCGGACACCAATATTTAGCAATCAGCCCCAGCATTTT. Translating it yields CAWSRTPIFSNQPQHF. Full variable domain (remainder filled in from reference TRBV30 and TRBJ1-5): SQTIHQWPATLVQPVGSPLSLECTVEGTSNPNLYWYRQAAGRGLQLLFYSVGIGQISSEVPQNLSASRPQDRQFILSSKKLLLSDSGFYLCAWSRTPIFSNQPQHFGDGTRLSIL.

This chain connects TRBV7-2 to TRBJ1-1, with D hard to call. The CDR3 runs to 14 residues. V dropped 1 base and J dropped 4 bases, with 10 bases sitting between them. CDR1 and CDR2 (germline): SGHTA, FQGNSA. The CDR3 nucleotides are TGTGCCAGCAGCTTAGAACGGGAGCCCACTGAAGCTTTCTTT. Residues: CASSLEREPTEAFF.

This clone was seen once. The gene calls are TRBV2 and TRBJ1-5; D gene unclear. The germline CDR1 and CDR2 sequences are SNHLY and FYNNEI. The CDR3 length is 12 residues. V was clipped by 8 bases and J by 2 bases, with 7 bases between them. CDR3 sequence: CASAGGNQPQHF. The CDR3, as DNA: TGTGCCAGCGCGGGAGGCAATCAGCCCCAGCATTTT.

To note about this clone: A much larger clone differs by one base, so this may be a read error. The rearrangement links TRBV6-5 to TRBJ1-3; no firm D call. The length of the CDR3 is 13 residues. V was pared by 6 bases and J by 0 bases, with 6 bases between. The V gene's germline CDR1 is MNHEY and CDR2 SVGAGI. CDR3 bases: TGTGCCAGCAGGATAGACTCTGGAAACACCATATATTTT. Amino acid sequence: CASRIDSGNTIYF.

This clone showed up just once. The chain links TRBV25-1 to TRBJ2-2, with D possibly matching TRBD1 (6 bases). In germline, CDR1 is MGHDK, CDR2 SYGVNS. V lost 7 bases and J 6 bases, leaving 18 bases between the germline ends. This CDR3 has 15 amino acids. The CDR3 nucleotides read TGTGCCAGCACTAACAACAGGGTGACGGCCGGGGAGCTGTTTTTT. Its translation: CASTNNRVTAGELFF.